The subject of this entry is one T cell receptor (beta chain). Its target is not known. Researchers took RNA transcripts and amplified the TCR beta CDR3 regions from them. The TCR CDR3 first-round RT-PCR relied on the HTBI primer set. TCRdb redid the calling of the multiplex PCR reads with MiXCR, one entry per CDR3 protein. The sample consists of 200,000 to 300,000 distinct CDR3 sequences, less than 20% of them appearing once. Germline CDR1 reads MDHEN; CDR2 reads SYDVKM. This CDR3 has 17 amino acids. The V end lost 6 bases, the J end lost 6 bases, and 25 bases lay between the germline ends. The sample comes from a study of T cells in Graves' hyperthyroidism and ophthalmopathy. General observations from the study: The model identified upcoming ophthalmopathy a median about 7.1 months ahead of onset. Ophthalmopathy stood apart from stable hyperthyroidism in a 13 V-J model.

Material for sequencing was blood. The rearrangement joins TRBV28 to TRBJ2-3; perhaps TRBD2 as D (8 bases). This sequence was found in a woman between 18 and 30 years old with Graves' ophthalmopathy. The CDR3 nucleotides are TGTGCCAGCAGCCAGGGGGGGTTGAGCGGGAGATCTGATACGCAGTATTTT. As protein: CASSQGGLSGRSDTQYF.